The present T cell receptor (beta chain) was sequenced within a study of cytomegalovirus exposure and HLA in healthy donors. Study outcomes and limitations: Some public TCRs appeared in many individuals, while most sequences were rare. A highly shared variant cluster was judged a likely technical artifact.

A multiplex PCR was run with 60 Vbeta primers and 13 Jbeta primers. Method: immunoSEQ multiplex PCR; TCRdb's copy keeps in-frame clones and lacks some. The sample contains 150,000 to 200,000 clones, more than 75% of which appear only once. CDR1 and CDR2 (germline): MGHRA, YSYEKL. V lost 1 base and J lost 3, with 10 bases in between. The CDR3 has 14 amino acids. In regard to this clone: Its antigen is not identified.

V gene TRBV4-1 combines with J gene TRBJ2-7, with a weak D call TRBD2 (5 bases). The TCR sequence derives from a woman under 40 in good health and CMV-seropositive. Sequencing was performed on PBMCs. The chain's CDR3 is CASSQAPRGYEQYF. The CDR3 coding sequence is TGCGCCAGCAGCCAAGCCCCCCGGGGCTACGAGCAGTACTTC.